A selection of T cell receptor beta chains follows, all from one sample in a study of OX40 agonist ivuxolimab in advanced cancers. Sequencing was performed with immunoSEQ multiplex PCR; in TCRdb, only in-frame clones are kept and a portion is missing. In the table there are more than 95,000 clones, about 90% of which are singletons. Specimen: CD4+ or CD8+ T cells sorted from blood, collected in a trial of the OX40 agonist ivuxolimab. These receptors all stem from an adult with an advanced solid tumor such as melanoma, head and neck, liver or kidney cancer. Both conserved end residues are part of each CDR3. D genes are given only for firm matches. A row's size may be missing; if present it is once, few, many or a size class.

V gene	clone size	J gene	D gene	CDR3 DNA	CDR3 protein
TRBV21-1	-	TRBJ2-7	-	TGTGCCAGCACTAAATACGAGCAGTACTTC	CASTKYEQYF
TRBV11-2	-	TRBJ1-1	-	TGTGCCAGCAGCTTAGTTACAGGCTACACTGAAGCTTTCTTT	CASSLVTGYTEAFF
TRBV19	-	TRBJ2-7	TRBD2	TGTGCCAGTAGGAGAACAGCGGGGGGGTTTTACGAGCAGTACTTC	CASRRTAGGFYEQYF
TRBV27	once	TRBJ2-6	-	TGTGCCAGCAGTGACAGTTCAATCTCTGGGGCCAACGTCCTGACTTTC	CASSDSSISGANVLTF
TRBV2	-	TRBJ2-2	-	TGTGCCAGCAGTTATACAGTTCCCGGGGAGCTGTTTTTT	CASSYTVPGELFF
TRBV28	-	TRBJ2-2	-	TGTGCCAGCAGTTTCCCGCATATAAACACCGGGGAGCTGTTTTTT	CASSFPHINTGELFF
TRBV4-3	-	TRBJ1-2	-	TGCGCCAGCAGCCAAGATTGGCAGGGCTACGATGGCTACACCTTC	CASSQDWQGYDGYTF
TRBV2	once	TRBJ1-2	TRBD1	TGTGCCAGCCTCGGGACAGGGGGAAGTCTTGGCTACACCTTC	CASLGTGGSLGYTF
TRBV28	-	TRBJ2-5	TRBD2	TGTGCCAGCAGTTTGCGGAGCGGGGGTTCCCTGGGGGAGACCCAGTACTTC	CASSLRSGGSLGETQYF
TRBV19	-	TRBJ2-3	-	TGTGCCAGTTCACAGGCGACTGCGCAGTATTTT	CASSQATAQYF
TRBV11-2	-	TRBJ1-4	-	TGTGCCAGCAGCTTACTAGGGGCAACTAATGAAAAACTGTTTTTT	CASSLLGATNEKLFF
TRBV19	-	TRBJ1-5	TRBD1	TGTGCCAGTAGTACCCAAGGGACAGGGAACAATCAGCCCCAGCATTTT	CASSTQGTGNNQPQHF
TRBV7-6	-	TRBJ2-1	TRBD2	TGTGCCAGCAGCCAAAACGGTGGGGGGACTAGCGGGAACAATGAGCAGTTCTTC	CASSQNGGGTSGNNEQFF
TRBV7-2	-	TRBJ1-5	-	TGTGCCAGCAGCCAGATGGGGGGAAGCAATCAGCCCCAGCATTTT	CASSQMGGSNQPQHF
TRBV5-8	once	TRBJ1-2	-	TGTGCCAGCAGCTTTGCGGCGGGCCCTAGGGGCTACACCTTC	CASSFAAGPRGYTF
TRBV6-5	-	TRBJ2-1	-	TGTGCCAGCAGTTACTCCTCGACTAGCAATGAGCAGTTCTTC	CASSYSSTSNEQFF
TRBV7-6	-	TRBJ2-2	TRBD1	TGTGCCAGCAGCTTCACCCTTACAGGGGTTGTCGGGGAGCTGTTTTTT	CASSFTLTGVVGELFF
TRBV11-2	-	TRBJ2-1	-	TGTGCCAGCAGCCCCCGGAGGAGCTCCTACAATGAGCAGTTCTTC	CASSPRRSSYNEQFF
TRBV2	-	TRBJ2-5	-	TGTGCCAGCAGAGGGATGCGACCGAGAGAGACCCAGTACTTC	CASRGMRPRETQYF
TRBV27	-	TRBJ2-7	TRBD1	TGTGCCAGCAGTTTATCCGACAGGGGTCTCGGGCAGTACTTC	CASSLSDRGLGQYF
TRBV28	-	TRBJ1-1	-	TGTGCCAGCAGTTTTGGGGGGCTAATCTTT	CASSFGGLIF
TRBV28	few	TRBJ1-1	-	TGTGCCAGCGGCGCTGAAGCTTTCTTT	CASGAEAFF
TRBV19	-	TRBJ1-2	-	TGTGCCAGTAGTCGCCCGGGGCAGGGCTATGGCTACACCTTC	CASSRPGQGYGYTF
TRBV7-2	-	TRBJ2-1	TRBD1	TGTGCCAGCAGGTTAACAGGGGGCACTGAGCAGTTCTTC	CASRLTGGTEQFF
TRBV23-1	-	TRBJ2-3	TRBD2	TGCGCCAGCAGTCTGCCTAGCGGGGCGGATACGCAGTATTTT	CASSLPSGADTQYF
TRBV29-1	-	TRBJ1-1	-	TGCAGCGCCCCACGGACCTCCTACACTGAAGCTTTCTTT	CSAPRTSYTEAFF
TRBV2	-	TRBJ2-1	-	TGTGCCAGCAGGGCTCCCAAAGGGGGGAATGAGCAGTTCTTC	CASRAPKGGNEQFF
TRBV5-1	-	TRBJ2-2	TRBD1	TGCGCCAGCAGCGCCAGCCCGGGACAGGGTACCGGGGAGCTGTTTTTT	CASSASPGQGTGELFF
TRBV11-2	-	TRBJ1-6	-	TGTGCCAGCAGCTTAGAGGACAGATTATTTTCACCCCTCCACTTT	CASSLEDRLFSPLHF
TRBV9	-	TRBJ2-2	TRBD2	TGTGCCAGCAGCATAGCGGGGGCCCCGAACACCGGGGAGCTGTTTTTT	CASSIAGAPNTGELFF
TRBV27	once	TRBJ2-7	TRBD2	TGTGCCAGCAGTCCCGGGACTAGCGGAAGCTCCTACGAGCAGTACTTC	CASSPGTSGSSYEQYF
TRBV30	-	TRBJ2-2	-	TGTGCCTGGACCGGGGGCACCGGGGAGCTGTTTTTT	CAWTGGTGELFF
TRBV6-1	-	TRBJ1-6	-	TGTGCCAGCAACGACGGCATGGTGAATTCACCCCTCCACTTT	CASNDGMVNSPLHF
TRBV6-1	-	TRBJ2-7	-	TGTGCCAGCAGGAATTGGGACTACGAGCAGTACTTC	CASRNWDYEQYF
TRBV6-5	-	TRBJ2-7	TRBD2	TGTGCCAGCAGTTACTCGTTAGCGGGGGGTTCTGGGGAGCAGTACTTC	CASSYSLAGGSGEQYF
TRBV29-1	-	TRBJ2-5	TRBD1	TGCAGCGTTGTGAGGGGGCCGCAAGAGACCCAGTACTTC	CSVVRGPQETQYF
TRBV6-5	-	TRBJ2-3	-	TGTGCCAGCATCCGGGGGCTCCGGACAGATACGCAGTATTTT	CASIRGLRTDTQYF
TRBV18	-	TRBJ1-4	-	TGTGCCAGCTCACCGAGGACACAGTTTAATGAAAAACTGTTTTTT	CASSPRTQFNEKLFF
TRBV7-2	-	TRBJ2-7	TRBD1	TGTGCCAGCAGCTTTGGGGGACAGGCCACCTACGAGCAGTACTTC	CASSFGGQATYEQYF
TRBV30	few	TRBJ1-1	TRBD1	TGTGCCTGGAGGCCTCGGGACAGGTGGGCCACTGAAGCTTTCTTT	CAWRPRDRWATEAFF
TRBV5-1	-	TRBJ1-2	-	TGCGCCAGCAGCTTGGCCGCACAGTCTAACTATGGCTACACCTTC	CASSLAAQSNYGYTF
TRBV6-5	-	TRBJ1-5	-	TGTGCCAGCAGTTACTCGAGCTCAAGCAATCAGCCCCAGCATTTT	CASSYSSSSNQPQHF
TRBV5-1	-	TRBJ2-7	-	TGCGCCAGCAGCCCAAACACGGAGCAGTACTTC	CASSPNTEQYF
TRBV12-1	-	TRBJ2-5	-	TGTGCCAGCAGCTGGCGGGTCCAAGAGACCCAGTACTTC	CASSWRVQETQYF
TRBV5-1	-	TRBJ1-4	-	TGCGCCAGCCGGGACGGGCCCACTAATGAAAAACTGTTTTTT	CASRDGPTNEKLFF
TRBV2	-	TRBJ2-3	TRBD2	TGTGCCAGCAGTGAAGGACTAGCGATAGATACGCAGTATTTT	CASSEGLAIDTQYF
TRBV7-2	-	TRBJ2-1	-	TGTGCCAGCAGCAATGATATTGCCTACAATGAGCAGTTCTTC	CASSNDIAYNEQFF
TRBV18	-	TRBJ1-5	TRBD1	TGTGCCAGCTCAGTCGGGACAGGGACTCAGCCCCAGCATTTT	CASSVGTGTQPQHF
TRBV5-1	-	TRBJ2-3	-	TGCGCCAGCAGCTTCGGAAGCAAGGGCACAGATACGCAGTATTTT	CASSFGSKGTDTQYF
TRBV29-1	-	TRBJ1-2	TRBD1	TGCAGCGTAGTACCGGGACAGGGCTATGGCTACACCTTC	CSVVPGQGYGYTF